The rows below give T cell receptor beta chains drawn from one sample of a study of metastatic and nonmetastatic thyroid tumors. Using MiXCR, TCRdb reanalyzed the PCR reads. The sample has about 24,000 clones, 20% to 30% seen once. Sequences were obtained from blood. The receptors were sampled from a male donor with papillary thyroid cancer or a benign thyroid nodule (not recorded which). Some clones in this sample may be carry-over from other donors' samples. Both conserved end residues are part of each CDR3. Fields, in order: V gene, D gene, J gene, clone size, CDR3 DNA, CDR3 protein. A D gene is named only where the DNA matches it firmly. Not all rows give a size; the values are once, few, many and, for expanded clones, a class.

V: TRBV28
D: .
J: TRBJ1-2
size: many
DNA: TGTGCCAGCAGTTTAGTTAGCGGGCTATGGGGCTACACCTTC
CDR3: CASSLVSGLWGYTF

V: TRBV6-1
D: .
J: TRBJ1-6
size: .
DNA: TGTGCCAGCGGCGGCCAAAGTCTGTATTCACCCCTCCACTTT
CDR3: CASGGQSLYSPLHF

V: TRBV5-1
D: .
J: TRBJ2-1
size: many
DNA: TGCGCCAGCAGCTTGGCCGGGTTAGCTCACAATGAGCAGTTCTTC
CDR3: CASSLAGLAHNEQFF

V: TRBV7-2
D: .
J: TRBJ2-5
size: .
DNA: TGTGCCAGCAGCGGGTCGGGACACCTACAAGAGAAACAGTACTTC
CDR3: CASSGSGHLQEKQYF

V: TRBV12-3/TRBV12-4
D: .
J: TRBJ1-1
size: many
DNA: TGTGCCAGCGCTTCTCCGGTGGAGGCTTTCTTT
CDR3: CASASPVEAFF

V: TRBV29-1
D: TRBD2
J: TRBJ2-2
size: many
DNA: TGCAGCGTTGAACAGGGGACTAGCGGTAACACCGGGGAGCTGTTTTTT
CDR3: CSVEQGTSGNTGELFF

V: TRBV12-3/TRBV12-4
D: .
J: TRBJ2-1
size: many
DNA: TGTGCCAGCAGTTTGAAAAGCGGGCCTAACAATGAGCAGTTCTTC
CDR3: CASSLKSGPNNEQFF

V: TRBV28
D: .
J: TRBJ1-4
size: few
DNA: TGTGCCAGCAGTTTCAGGACACCGAATGAAAAACTGTTTTTT
CDR3: CASSFRTPNEKLFF

V: TRBV5-1
D: .
J: TRBJ2-7
size: .
DNA: TGCGCCAGCAGCTTCTACTCAGGGGTAGGCGAGCAGTACTTC
CDR3: CASSFYSGVGEQYF

V: TRBV6-1
D: .
J: TRBJ2-5
size: .
DNA: TGTGCCAGCACTAGGCAAGGCGTGGAGACCCAGTACTTC
CDR3: CASTRQGVETQYF

V: TRBV7-9
D: .
J: TRBJ2-5
size: few
DNA: TGTGCCAGCAGCTTGTTGCAGGGTGGTGCCCAAGAGACCCACTACTTC
CDR3: CASSLLQGGAQETHYF

V: TRBV5-1
D: .
J: TRBJ1-3
size: .
DNA: TGCACCAGCAACACCCCAGGGACCGGCGGCACCATATATTTT
CDR3: CTSNTPGTGGTIYF

V: TRBV7-9
D: .
J: TRBJ2-1
size: many
DNA: TGTGCCAGCAGCTTGATGGGGGCCTCCTACAATGAGCAGTTCTTC
CDR3: CASSLMGASYNEQFF

V: TRBV20-1
D: TRBD2
J: TRBJ2-5
size: many
DNA: TGCAGTGCTAGGCCCAGCGGGAGTTCTTGGGAGACCCAGTACTTC
CDR3: CSARPSGSSWETQYF

V: TRBV7-3
D: .
J: TRBJ2-1
size: many
DNA: TGTGCCAGCAGCTTAACAGGGTTTCCCAATGAGCAGTTCTTC
CDR3: CASSLTGFPNEQFF

V: TRBV27
D: .
J: TRBJ2-1
size: medium-sized
DNA: TGTGCCAGCAGTTTTAAGCCAGGAAGCGGAACTAGCCGATTCAATGAGCAGTTCTTC
CDR3: CASSFKPGSGTSRFNEQFF

V: TRBV6-2/TRBV6-3
D: .
J: TRBJ2-7
size: medium-sized
DNA: TGTGCCAGCAGTTCCCCCGGAGGGGGTCTGGGGCAGTACTTC
CDR3: CASSSPGGGLGQYF

V: TRBV20-1
D: .
J: TRBJ1-2
size: few
DNA: TGCAGTGCTAGAGATCAGGGGAACGATGTCTACACCTTC
CDR3: CSARDQGNDVYTF

V: TRBV5-1
D: .
J: TRBJ2-7
size: once
DNA: TGCGCCAGCAGCTTGTCGACCGGGACACCATCCTACGAGCAGTACTTC
CDR3: CASSLSTGTPSYEQYF

V: TRBV19
D: .
J: TRBJ1-1
size: few
DNA: TGTGCCAGTAGTTTCAACAGGGTCGGGAACACTGAAGCTTTCTTT
CDR3: CASSFNRVGNTEAFF

V: TRBV30
D: TRBD1
J: TRBJ2-2
size: many
DNA: TGTGCCTGGAGTGTACAGGGGAGCGACACCGGGGAGCTGTTTTTT
CDR3: CAWSVQGSDTGELFF

V: TRBV9
D: TRBD2
J: TRBJ2-5
size: many
DNA: TGTGCCAGCAGCTCCTTAGCGGGAGGTCAAGAGACCCAGTACTTC
CDR3: CASSSLAGGQETQYF

V: TRBV7-8
D: TRBD1
J: TRBJ1-1
size: .
DNA: TGTGCCAGCAGACGACAGGGGTTTCGGAACACTGAAGCTTTCTTT
CDR3: CASRRQGFRNTEAFF

V: TRBV20-1
D: TRBD1
J: TRBJ2-7
size: .
DNA: TGCAGTGCTACCGAGGGACAGGCAACCTACGAGCAGTACTTC
CDR3: CSATEGQATYEQYF

V: TRBV25-1
D: .
J: TRBJ2-7
size: .
DNA: TGTGCCAGCAGTGATACCTACCAAGCCTACGAGCAGTACTTC
CDR3: CASSDTYQAYEQYF

V: TRBV7-6
D: .
J: TRBJ1-5
size: many
DNA: TGTGCCAGCAGCCAGAGGGCGGGGGACGGAAATCAGCCCCAGCATTTT
CDR3: CASSQRAGDGNQPQHF

V: TRBV11-3
D: .
J: TRBJ2-1
size: many
DNA: TGTGCCAGCAGCTTAGCGGGAGCTCCGGGTGAGCAGTTCTTC
CDR3: CASSLAGAPGEQFF

V: TRBV20-1
D: TRBD1
J: TRBJ1-5
size: many
DNA: TGCAGTGCTAGCCCGGGGACAGGGTTGGGGCAGCCCCAGCATTTT
CDR3: CSASPGTGLGQPQHF

V: TRBV6-2/TRBV6-3
D: .
J: TRBJ2-7
size: medium-sized
DNA: TGTGCCAGCAGTTACCCGGGAAGCGCCTACGAGCAGTACTTC
CDR3: CASSYPGSAYEQYF

V: TRBV5-1
D: .
J: TRBJ2-6
size: .
DNA: TGCGCCAGCATACAAGACGGGGGCGCTGGGGCCAACGTCCTTACTTTC
CDR3: CASIQDGGAGANVLTF

V: TRBV19
D: .
J: TRBJ1-4
size: many
DNA: TGTGCCAGCGAGAGCCCGGCCGATGAAAAACTGTTTTTT
CDR3: CASESPADEKLFF

V: TRBV11-2
D: .
J: TRBJ2-1
size: many
DNA: TGTGCCAGCAGCTTAGGGGGTTACTTTGGTGAGCAGTTCTTC
CDR3: CASSLGGYFGEQFF

V: TRBV2
D: .
J: TRBJ1-1
size: .
DNA: TGTTCCAGCAGTGAGGTACTGAACACTGAAGCTTTCTTT
CDR3: CSSSEVLNTEAFF

V: TRBV7-2
D: TRBD2
J: TRBJ2-7
size: .
DNA: TGTGCCAGCAGCCTGCAGCGGGAGGTCGACGAGCAGTACTTC
CDR3: CASSLQREVDEQYF

V: TRBV12-3/TRBV12-4
D: TRBD2
J: TRBJ2-7
size: medium-sized
DNA: TGTGCCAGCAGGAGGGCTAGCGGGAGATACGAGCAGTACTTC
CDR3: CASRRASGRYEQYF

V: TRBV27
D: .
J: TRBJ2-3
size: few
DNA: TGTGCCAGCATCCAGGGGCCCGGAGTGGCTACGCAGTATTTT
CDR3: CASIQGPGVATQYF

V: TRBV6-6
D: TRBD2
J: TRBJ2-7
size: .
DNA: TGTGCCAGCAAACTTGCCCAGGGACTAGCGGGAGGAAGTATCGAGCAGTACTTC
CDR3: CASKLAQGLAGGSIEQYF

V: TRBV6-5
D: .
J: TRBJ2-6
size: .
DNA: TGTGCCAGCAGTTACTCAGGGCCCAACGTCCTGACTTTC
CDR3: CASSYSGPNVLTF

V: TRBV20-1
D: .
J: TRBJ1-1
size: few
DNA: TGCAGTGCTACACCGAGGATGAACACTGAAGCTTTCTTT
CDR3: CSATPRMNTEAFF

V: TRBV28
D: .
J: TRBJ1-4
size: many
DNA: TGTGCCAGCAGTTTCAAACCTAGAGAAAAACTGTTTTTT
CDR3: CASSFKPREKLFF

V: TRBV7-2
D: .
J: TRBJ1-2
size: .
DNA: TGTGCCAGCAGCTCATCCGGGGGCCAAGGCTACACCTTC
CDR3: CASSSSGGQGYTF

V: TRBV12-5
D: .
J: TRBJ2-7
size: many
DNA: TGTGCTAGTGTTGCAGGGCCCTACGAGCAGTACTTC
CDR3: CASVAGPYEQYF

V: TRBV7-9
D: .
J: TRBJ1-4
size: many
DNA: TGTGCCAGCAGCTTTCCCAGCTCAACTAATGAAAAACTGTTTTTT
CDR3: CASSFPSSTNEKLFF

V: TRBV20-1
D: TRBD2
J: TRBJ2-1
size: many
DNA: TGCAGTGCTGGGGGGGGGAGCGGGTCTCGAAATGAGCAGTTCTTC
CDR3: CSAGGGSGSRNEQFF

V: TRBV11-2
D: TRBD2
J: TRBJ2-5
size: .
DNA: TGTGCCAGCAGCTCCTCACCCGTACTAGCGGGAGGGGTGTATACCCAGTACTTC
CDR3: CASSSSPVLAGGVYTQYF

V: TRBV7-2
D: TRBD1
J: TRBJ1-2
size: medium-sized
DNA: TGTGCCAGCAGACCCCCTTCGGACAGGGGCTATGGCTACACCTTC
CDR3: CASRPPSDRGYGYTF

V: TRBV7-2
D: TRBD1
J: TRBJ2-2
size: many
DNA: TGTGCCAGCAGCCCGACCCGGGACAGGGGGGGCGTGACCGGGGAGCTGTTTTTT
CDR3: CASSPTRDRGGVTGELFF

V: TRBV20-1
D: .
J: TRBJ2-7
size: .
DNA: TGCAGTGCGAGGCGTAGTGCGTATGACGAGCAGTACTTC
CDR3: CSARRSAYDEQYF

V: TRBV30
D: .
J: TRBJ2-7
size: many
DNA: TGTGCCTGGGGGACACCTACCTACGAGCAGTACTTC
CDR3: CAWGTPTYEQYF

V: TRBV6-5
D: .
J: TRBJ2-1
size: few
DNA: TGTGCCAGCAGTTACGGAGCGGCACCATACAATGAGCAGTTCTTC
CDR3: CASSYGAAPYNEQFF

V: TRBV20-1
D: .
J: TRBJ2-1
size: .
DNA: TGCAGTGCTCGTCTAGCAGCAACGGGTGAGCAGTTCTTC
CDR3: CSARLAATGEQFF

V: TRBV5-1
D: .
J: TRBJ1-2
size: .
DNA: TGCGCCAGCAGCTTGGTAGCAGTATCCGGCGTCTACACCTTC
CDR3: CASSLVAVSGVYTF

V: TRBV20-1
D: TRBD2
J: TRBJ2-3
size: once
DNA: TGCAGTGCTAACGGGACTAGTGCGGAAGATACGCAGTATTTT
CDR3: CSANGTSAEDTQYF

V: TRBV28
D: .
J: TRBJ2-7
size: medium-sized
DNA: TGTGCCAGCAGACGGACCCGCCGGGAGAAGGCCTACGAGCAGTACTTC
CDR3: CASRRTRREKAYEQYF

V: TRBV6-2/TRBV6-3
D: TRBD1
J: TRBJ2-7
size: medium-sized
DNA: TGTGCCAGCACCGGCTGGGACAGGGCACCCTACGAGCAGTACTTC
CDR3: CASTGWDRAPYEQYF

V: TRBV10-3
D: .
J: TRBJ1-1
size: many
DNA: TGTGCCACCGGAAGGGACAAGGGAGCTTTCTTT
CDR3: CATGRDKGAFF

V: TRBV30
D: .
J: TRBJ1-3
size: many
DNA: TGTGCCTGGAGCCCAACCCTCCGGACAATAACTTCTGGAAACACCATATATTTT
CDR3: CAWSPTLRTITSGNTIYF

V: TRBV20-1
D: TRBD2
J: TRBJ2-2
size: many
DNA: TGCAGTGCTCGACTAGCGGGAGGGCCCACCGGGGAGCTGTTTTTT
CDR3: CSARLAGGPTGELFF

V: TRBV3-1
D: TRBD2
J: TRBJ2-1
size: many
DNA: TGTGCCAGCAGAATAGAGAGCGGGGACAATGAGCAGTTCTTC
CDR3: CASRIESGDNEQFF

V: TRBV2
D: .
J: TRBJ2-7
size: medium-sized
DNA: TGTGCCAGCAGGGACGGACGGGGGTTACCTATCGAGCAGTACTTC
CDR3: CASRDGRGLPIEQYF